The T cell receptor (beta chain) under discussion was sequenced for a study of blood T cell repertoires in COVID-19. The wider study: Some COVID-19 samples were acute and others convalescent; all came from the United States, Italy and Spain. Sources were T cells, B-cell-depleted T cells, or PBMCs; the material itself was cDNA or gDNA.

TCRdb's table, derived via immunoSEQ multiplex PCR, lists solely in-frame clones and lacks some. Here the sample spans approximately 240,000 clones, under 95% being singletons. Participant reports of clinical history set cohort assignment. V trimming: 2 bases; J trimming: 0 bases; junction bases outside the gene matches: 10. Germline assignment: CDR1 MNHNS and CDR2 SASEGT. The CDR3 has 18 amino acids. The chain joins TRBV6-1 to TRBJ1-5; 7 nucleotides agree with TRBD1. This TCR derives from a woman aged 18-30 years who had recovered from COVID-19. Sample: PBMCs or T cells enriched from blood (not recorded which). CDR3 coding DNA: TGTGCCAGCAGTGAATCGGGACAGATTCGCTATAGCAATCAGCCCCAGCATTTT. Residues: CASSESGQIRYSNQPQHF.